Shown below are 14 T cell receptor beta chains from a single sample sequenced in a study of T cells in tumors after PD-1 blockade. TCRdb's copy holds only in-frame clones and misses some; the assay was immunoSEQ multiplex PCR. The sample yields about 33,000 clones, approximately 78% seen once. The sample consisted of PBMCs, taken before anti-PD-1 treatment. Receptors originate from a human donor with basal cell carcinoma.

This chain uses TRBV19 with TRBJ1-2; 10 bases match TRBD1. Looked up from germline, CDR1 is LNHDA and CDR2 is SQIVND (reference sequence). This CDR3 is built from 15 residues. Germline trimming cut 3 bases from V and 7 bases from J; bases unmatched to any gene: 8. The CDR3 region is CASSIMKTGGAGYTF. CDR3 nucleotides: TGTGCCAGTAGTATTATGAAGACAGGGGGCGCTGGCTACACCTTC.

The chain couples TRBV4-3 to TRBJ2-2; TRBD1 is a possible D gene (5 bases). V gave up 4 bases and J gave up 3 bases, with 12 bases separating them. Germline V gives CDR1 LGHNA, CDR2 YSLEER. This CDR3 contains 15 residues. As DNA, the CDR3 is TGCGCCAGCAGCCCAAGGGGCGCCGACACCGGGGAGCTGTTTTTT. Its translation: CASSPRGADTGELFF.

This chain links TRBV30 with TRBJ1-3; no firm D call. The CDR3 is made up of 15 amino acids. Germline CDR1 reads GTSNPN; CDR2 reads SVGIG (reference sequence). Deletions cut 0 bases from V and 0 bases from J, with 9 bases between. The DNA for the CDR3 is TGTGCCTGGAGTGTTGGGGTTAGCTCTGGAAACACCATATATTTT. As protein: CAWSVGVSSGNTIYF.

This clone is a singleton in its sample. The chain links TRBV5-1 to TRBJ2-1, with D possibly being TRBD1 (5 bases). Deletions cut 1 base from V and 8 bases from J, with 19 bases between. The CDR3 is made up of 16 amino acids. Germline CDR1 SGHRS, CDR2 YFSETQ. The CDR3 here is CASSLLQNQGQDEQFF. CDR3 nucleotide sequence: TGCGCCAGCAGCTTGTTACAAAATCAGGGTCAGGATGAGCAGTTCTTC.

In its sample, this clone was seen a few times. V is TRBV9 and J is TRBJ2-3; 8 bases agree with TRBD2. The J segment lost 6 bases and the V segment lost 4 bases, leaving 10 bases of the junction unmatched. The germline V gene encodes CDR1 SGDLS and CDR2 YYNGEE. CDR3 length equals 15 residues. CDR3 residues: CASSPAGDQTDTQYF. CDR3 nucleotide sequence: TGTGCCAGCAGCCCAGCGGGAGACCAAACGGATACGCAGTATTTT.

This clone was counted many times. V gene TRBV15 combines with J gene TRBJ1-2; possible D gene TRBD1, 6 bases. V lost 8 bases, J lost 4 bases, and 14 bases lay in between. CDR1 LNHNV and CDR2 YYDKDF come from the germline V gene (reference sequence). This CDR3 is 13 amino acids long. The CDR3 region is CATLGGQGYGYTF. For the CDR3, the DNA is TGTGCCACCCTTGGGGGGCAGGGCTATGGCTACACCTTC.

This sequence joins TRBV9 and TRBJ2-3, with TRBD2 matching over 12 bases. V was pared by 4 bases and J by 2 bases, with 5 bases of the junction left unmatched. CDR3 length: 16 amino acids. The germline V gene has CDR1 SGDLS and CDR2 YYNGEE. In DNA form, the CDR3 reads TGTGCCAGCAGCCTGACTAGCGGGAGATACACAGATACGCAGTATTTT. Amino acids: CASSLTSGRYTDTQYF.

The CDR3 sequence: CASSLQRGVSDTQYF. The CDR3 nucleotides are TGTGCCAGCAGCTTGCAGCGGGGGGTTTCAGATACGCAGTATTTT. V usage is TRBV5-4 and J usage is TRBJ2-3, with TRBD2 identical over 9 bases. Germline V gives CDR1 SGHNT, CDR2 YYREEE (reference sequence). V dropped 1 base and J dropped 4; count of bases not matched to a gene: 4. The CDR3 is made up of 15 amino acids.

V gene TRBV6-5 combines with J gene TRBJ2-3; no firm D call. Germline V gene lookup returns CDR1 MNHEY and CDR2 SVGAGI. V was clipped by 7 bases and J by 1 base, with 15 bases between them. The CDR3 runs 15 residues. Here the CDR3 DNA reads TGTGCCAGCACCCCCAGAAGTACGGGCACAGATACGCAGTATTTT. Translated: CASTPRSTGTDTQYF.

This chain uses TRBV29-1 with TRBJ2-7, with a weak D call TRBD2 (6 bases). The germline CDR1 and CDR2 sequences are SQVTM and ANQGSEA. The CDR3 spans 14 residues. With 4 bases removed from V and 3 bases from J, the gap between germline ends came to 16 bases. The CDR3 DNA sequence: TGCAGCGTTGGGGGCGGGCAGGGAGGCTACGAGCAGTACTTC. Its translation is CSVGGGQGGYEQYF.

The chain combines TRBV4-1 with TRBJ1-2; TRBD1 might be the D (6 bases). Trimming shortened V by 0 bases and J by 7 bases, and 15 bases separated the two germline ends. The CDR3 spans 15 residues. The germline CDR1 and CDR2 sequences are MGHRA and YSYEKL. CDR3 protein: CASSQEGAGGAGYTF. The CDR3 nucleotides are TGCGCCAGCAGCCAAGAGGGGGCCGGGGGGGCTGGCTACACCTTC.

The rearrangement joins TRBV9 to TRBJ2-5; 13 bases agree with TRBD2. Per the germline V gene, CDR1 is SGDLS and CDR2 is YYNGEE. The CDR3 spans 17 residues. V lost 2 bases, J lost 5 bases, and 9 bases stayed unmatched. The CDR3 spells CASSVGLAGVITETQYF. CDR3 nucleotides: TGTGCCAGCAGCGTCGGACTAGCGGGAGTTATAACGGAGACCCAGTACTTC.

This clone was recorded only once. The gene calls are TRBV2 and TRBJ1-5; a possible D gene is TRBD1 (6 bases). Germline CDR1 SNHLY, CDR2 FYNNEI. The CDR3 consists of 14 residues. V shed 5 bases and J shed 2 bases, with 10 bases lying between them. The CDR3 region has the DNA TGTGCCAGCAGTCAACAGGGAGGCAATCAGCCCCAGCATTTT. Its protein product is CASSQQGGNQPQHF.

The chain joins TRBV16 to TRBJ1-5; 7 bases fit TRBD1. The CDR3 has 13 residues. CDR1 is KGHSY and CDR2 is FQNENV in the germline V gene. J lost 6 bases, V lost 5 bases, and 4 bases had no gene match. For the CDR3, the DNA is TGTGCCAGCAGCGACAGGGATCCTCAGCCCCAGCATTTT. As protein: CASSDRDPQPQHF.